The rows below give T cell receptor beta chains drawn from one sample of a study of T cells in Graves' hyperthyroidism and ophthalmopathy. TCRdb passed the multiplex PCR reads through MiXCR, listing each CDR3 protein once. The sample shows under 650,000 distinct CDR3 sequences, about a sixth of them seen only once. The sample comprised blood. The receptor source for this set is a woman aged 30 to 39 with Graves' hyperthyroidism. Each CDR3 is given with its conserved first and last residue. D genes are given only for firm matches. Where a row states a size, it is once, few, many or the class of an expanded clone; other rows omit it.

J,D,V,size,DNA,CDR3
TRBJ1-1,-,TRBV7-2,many,TGTGCCAGCAGCCGGGACACGAACACTGAAGCTTTCTTT,CASSRDTNTEAFF
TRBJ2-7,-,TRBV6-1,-,TGTGCCAGCACCCGAAGCGGAAGCTCCTACGAGCAGTACTTC,CASTRSGSSYEQYF
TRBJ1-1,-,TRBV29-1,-,TGCAGCGTTAAGAGGAACAGGGACACTGAAGTTTTCTTT,CSVKRNRDTEVFF
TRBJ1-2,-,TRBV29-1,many,TGCAGCGTTGTCAGCGGGGGCCCCTATGGCTACACCTTC,CSVVSGGPYGYTF
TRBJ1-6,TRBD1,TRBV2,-,TGTGCCAGCAGCCACGGGACAGCGACCTTCTTTAATAATTCACCCCTCCACTTT,CASSHGTATFFNNSPLHF
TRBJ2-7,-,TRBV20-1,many,TGCAGTGCTAGAGTTACCTACGAGCAGTACTTC,CSARVTYEQYF
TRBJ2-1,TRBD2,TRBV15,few,TGTGCCACCAGCAGTTGGACTAGCGGAATCTACAATGAGCAGTTCTTC,CATSSWTSGIYNEQFF
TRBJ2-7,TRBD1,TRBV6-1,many,TGTGCCAGCAGTGAATTTGGGACAGGGTTCTACGAGCAGTACTTC,CASSEFGTGFYEQYF
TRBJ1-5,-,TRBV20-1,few,TGCAGTGCTAGGGCCGGCAGGAGCAATCAGCCCCAGCATTTT,CSARAGRSNQPQHF
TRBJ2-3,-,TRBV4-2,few,TGTGCCAGCAGCCCACGGTATGCGGTCACAGATACGCAGTATTTT,CASSPRYAVTDTQYF
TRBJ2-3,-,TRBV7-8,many,TGTGCCAGCAGCTTCCCCCGTACGACTAGAGGTGGCACAAATACGCAGTATTTT,CASSFPRTTRGGTNTQYF
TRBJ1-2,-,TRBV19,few,TGTGCCAGTAGACCCAGACTGACCAACTATGGCTACACCTTC,CASRPRLTNYGYTF
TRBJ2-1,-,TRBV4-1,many,TGCGCCAGCAGCCAAGAGGGACTGGACAATGAGCAGTTCTTC,CASSQEGLDNEQFF
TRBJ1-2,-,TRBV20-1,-,TGCAGTGCTAGAGATCACGGGCAGATCAACTATGGCTACACCTTC,CSARDHGQINYGYTF
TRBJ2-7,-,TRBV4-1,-,TGCGCCAGCAGCCAAGAACCCCTGGGCCACGGCGAGCAGTACTTC,CASSQEPLGHGEQYF